Listed below are T cell receptor beta chains from one sample, sequenced in a study of blood T cells in healthy people across ages. TCRdb recomputed calls from the 5' RACE reads with MiXCR, one row per CDR3 protein. In the table there are 1.8 million or so distinct CDR3 sequences, around 42% of which are singletons. The specimen was blood. These receptors were taken from a human donor in good health. CDR3s include the opening cysteine and the closing phenylalanine or tryptophan. The order of the fields is clone size, J gene, V gene, D gene, CDR3 DNA, CDR3 protein. A D gene is named only where the DNA matches it firmly. Some rows mark clone size as missing; the rest say once, few, many or name a class of expanded clone.

clone size: -
J gene: TRBJ1-2
V gene: TRBV7-9
D gene: -
CDR3 DNA: TGTGCCAGCAGCTCCCGGGGCCAGGATAACTATGGCTACACCTTC
CDR3 protein: CASSSRGQDNYGYTF

clone size: -
J gene: TRBJ2-7
V gene: TRBV7-6
D gene: TRBD2
CDR3 DNA: TGTGCCAGCAGCCCCGCGGGGGGCGGCTCCTACGAGCAGTACTTC
CDR3 protein: CASSPAGGGSYEQYF

clone size: -
J gene: TRBJ1-5
V gene: TRBV6-2/TRBV6-3
D gene: -
CDR3 DNA: TGTGCCAGCTACGACGGCGATAGCAATCAGCCCCAGCATTTT
CDR3 protein: CASYDGDSNQPQHF

clone size: -
J gene: TRBJ2-1
V gene: TRBV7-9
D gene: TRBD2
CDR3 DNA: TGTGCCAGCAGCCCGGGGACTAGCGGGGGGGCATGGAATGAGCAGTTCTTC
CDR3 protein: CASSPGTSGGAWNEQFF

clone size: -
J gene: TRBJ1-1
V gene: TRBV29-1
D gene: -
CDR3 DNA: TGCAGTGTTGAAGATTCGGTGGTCGGGGGGCCTGAAGCTTTCTTT
CDR3 protein: CSVEDSVVGGPEAFF

clone size: few
J gene: TRBJ1-5
V gene: TRBV24-1
D gene: TRBD1
CDR3 DNA: TGTGCCACCAGTGACACACGGACAGGGGGAGGTCAGCCCCAGCATTTT
CDR3 protein: CATSDTRTGGGQPQHF

clone size: -
J gene: TRBJ1-5
V gene: TRBV10-3
D gene: -
CDR3 DNA: TGTGCCATCAGTTTGATGGCCGGAGATCAGCCCCAGCATTTT
CDR3 protein: CAISLMAGDQPQHF

clone size: -
J gene: TRBJ1-5
V gene: TRBV6-2/TRBV6-3
D gene: -
CDR3 DNA: TGTGCCAGCACTTCGGGACGGATCAATCAGCCCCAGCATTTT
CDR3 protein: CASTSGRINQPQHF

clone size: few
J gene: TRBJ1-6
V gene: TRBV11-2
D gene: -
CDR3 DNA: TGTGCCAGCAGCTTAGTATTTGTCCATAATTCACCCCTCCACTTT
CDR3 protein: CASSLVFVHNSPLHF

clone size: -
J gene: TRBJ1-1
V gene: TRBV29-1
D gene: -
CDR3 DNA: TGCAGCGTTGAAGAGGCGGGAGCTTTCTTT
CDR3 protein: CSVEEAGAFF

clone size: -
J gene: TRBJ2-7
V gene: TRBV3-1
D gene: -
CDR3 DNA: TGTGTCGGCAGCCACGTGTCCTACGAGCAGTACTTC
CDR3 protein: CVGSHVSYEQYF

clone size: few
J gene: TRBJ2-3
V gene: TRBV6-5
D gene: -
CDR3 DNA: TGTGCCAGCAGTTACTGGCGGCAGGGCGACACAGATACGCAGTATTTT
CDR3 protein: CASSYWRQGDTDTQYF

clone size: -
J gene: TRBJ2-1
V gene: TRBV12-3/TRBV12-4
D gene: -
CDR3 DNA: TGTGCCAGCAGTTATGAAAGCTCCTACAATGAGCAGTTCTTC
CDR3 protein: CASSYESSYNEQFF

clone size: few
J gene: TRBJ2-5
V gene: TRBV29-1
D gene: TRBD1
CDR3 DNA: TGCAGCGGGGGGACAGGGAATGGCGAGACCCAGTACTTC
CDR3 protein: CSGGTGNGETQYF

clone size: once
J gene: TRBJ1-4
V gene: TRBV30
D gene: -
CDR3 DNA: TGTGCCCGGGACGGAACTAATGAAAAACTGTTTTTT
CDR3 protein: CARDGTNEKLFF

clone size: -
J gene: TRBJ2-5
V gene: TRBV11-2
D gene: -
CDR3 DNA: TGTGCCAGCAGCTTAACGGTGGAGGGGGCCAGGGAGACCCAGTACTTC
CDR3 protein: CASSLTVEGARETQYF

clone size: -
J gene: TRBJ1-1
V gene: TRBV6-2/TRBV6-3
D gene: -
CDR3 DNA: TGTGCCAGCAGTTACGTTGGCAGGCAGAACACTGAAGCTTTCTTT
CDR3 protein: CASSYVGRQNTEAFF

clone size: -
J gene: TRBJ2-5
V gene: TRBV20-1
D gene: -
CDR3 DNA: TGCAGTGCTAGCGGAGGCCAGAAGACCCAGTACTTC
CDR3 protein: CSASGGQKTQYF

clone size: once
J gene: TRBJ1-1
V gene: TRBV12-3/TRBV12-4
D gene: TRBD1
CDR3 DNA: TGTGCCAGCAGTCACGGACAGGGGGTACAAGCTTTCTTT
CDR3 protein: CASSHGQGVQAFF

clone size: few
J gene: TRBJ2-4
V gene: TRBV3-1
D gene: -
CDR3 DNA: TGTGCCAGCAGCCAAGGTTTCGGCCCTTTTAATTTACAGTACTTC
CDR3 protein: CASSQGFGPFNLQYF

clone size: -
J gene: TRBJ2-7
V gene: TRBV12-3/TRBV12-4
D gene: -
CDR3 DNA: TGTGCCAGCAGTTCGTCCTTCATGAGGGGCGAGCAGTACTTC
CDR3 protein: CASSSSFMRGEQYF

clone size: few
J gene: TRBJ2-7
V gene: TRBV20-1
D gene: TRBD2
CDR3 DNA: TGCAGTGCTAGAGATCGGCGCAGAGGGGACTACTACGAGCAGTACTTC
CDR3 protein: CSARDRRRGDYYEQYF

clone size: -
J gene: TRBJ1-2
V gene: TRBV14
D gene: TRBD1
CDR3 DNA: TGTGCCAGCAGCCAGCCGGGACAGCTAGACTATGGCTACACCTTC
CDR3 protein: CASSQPGQLDYGYTF

clone size: -
J gene: TRBJ1-2
V gene: TRBV9
D gene: -
CDR3 DNA: TGTGCCAGCAGCGTAGGAGCATCTGAATACACCTTC
CDR3 protein: CASSVGASEYTF

clone size: few
J gene: TRBJ2-1
V gene: TRBV7-2
D gene: -
CDR3 DNA: TGTGCCAGCAGCTTAAAGCGTCCGGGACAAATACGCCATGAGCAGTTCTTC
CDR3 protein: CASSLKRPGQIRHEQFF

clone size: few
J gene: TRBJ2-1
V gene: TRBV20-1
D gene: TRBD1
CDR3 DNA: TGCAGTGCTGCACAGGGGTACCAGAATGAGCAGTTCTTC
CDR3 protein: CSAAQGYQNEQFF